A single count supports the clone carrying this TCR beta chain. This sample is part of a study of T cell responses to AZD1222 COVID-19 vaccine. Produced via immunoSEQ multiplex PCR; TCRdb's table is partial and in-frame only. The sample lists under 30,000 clones, approximately 92% occurring once. CDR3 length equals 15 residues. V was shortened by 0 bases and J by 4 bases, with 9 bases between the two germline ends. Germline values: CDR1 SGHTA, CDR2 FQGNSA. The sequence was obtained from an adult who received the AZD1222 COVID-19 vaccine. The V and J genes are TRBV7-2 and TRBJ2-2; a possible D gene is TRBD1 (5 bases). Source: peripheral blood, taken 28 days after the second AZD1222 dose. This CDR3 is CASSLAAGPTGELFF. The CDR3 region has the DNA TGTGCCAGCAGCTTAGCGGCAGGGCCCACCGGGGAGCTGTTTTTT.